The 18 T cell receptor beta chains listed next were all sequenced from one sample in a study of cytomegalovirus exposure and HLA in healthy donors. Profiled with immunoSEQ multiplex PCR; TCRdb holds only in-frame clones, not every one. The sample lists about 220,000 clones, under 95% occurring once. Material for sequencing was PBMCs. These TCRs come from a young woman in good health and CMV-seronegative.

The rearrangement uses TRBV18 and TRBJ2-1, with a weak D call TRBD1 (6 bases). Trimming removed 2 bases at V and 6 bases at J, with 14 bases between. This CDR3 comprises 15 residues. Germline lookup yields CDR1 KGHSH and CDR2 LQKENI. CDR3 amino acids: CASSPTPGALNEQFF. The CDR3 nucleotides are TGTGCCAGCTCACCAACGCCAGGGGCCCTCAATGAGCAGTTCTTC.

V gene TRBV11-2 combines with J gene TRBJ2-3; weak D call: TRBD2 (7 bases). Trimming took 3 bases from V and 6 from J, leaving 28 bases between them. Germline V gene sequence: CDR1 SGHAT, CDR2 FQNNGV. This CDR3 is 19 amino acids long. The CDR3 coding sequence is TGTGCCAGCAGCTTCAACCTAGGGGGAGGGAGAATGAGGGCGGATACGCAGTATTTT. The encoded protein is CASSFNLGGGRMRADTQYF. The full variable domain, in which reference TRBV11-2 and TRBJ2-3 provide the parts outside the CDR3, is EAGVAQSPRYKIIEKRQSVAFWCNPISGHATLYWYQQILGQGPKLLIQFQNNGVVDDSQLPKDRFSAERLKGVDSTLKIQPAKLEDSAVYLCASSFNLGGGRMRADTQYFGPGTRLTVL.

The CDR3 DNA reads as TGTGCCACCAGCAGAGAAAGCGGGACTGCCAATGAGCAGTTCTTC. Encoded protein: CATSRESGTANEQFF. This chain links TRBV15 with TRBJ2-1, with 7 bases that match TRBD2. This CDR3 has 15 amino acids. Per the germline V gene, CDR1 is LNHNV and CDR2 is YYDKDF (reference sequence). The junction had 5 bases not matched to a gene; V was cut back by 0 bases and J by 6 bases.

The chain has TRBV4-1 and TRBJ2-1, with D perhaps TRBD2 (5 bases). CDR1 is MGHRA, CDR2 YSYEKL, per germline. V lost 0 bases and J 2 bases, leaving 17 bases between the germline ends. The CDR3 runs to 18 residues. The CDR3 protein is CASSQDPPGGLPYNEQFF. The CDR3 DNA reads as TGCGCCAGCAGCCAAGATCCACCTGGTGGACTGCCCTACAATGAGCAGTTCTTC.

The genes are TRBV21-1 and TRBJ1-2; the DNA was not compared with TRBD1, the D call given in the table. TRBV21-1 is noted as a pseudogene. The CDR3 covers 15 residues. The CDR3 spells CASSIRQGGFYGYTF. The CDR3 DNA reads as TGTGCCAGCAGCATCCGACAGGGGGGATTCTATGGCTACACCTTC.

V is TRBV7-8 and J is TRBJ2-2; a weak D match, TRBD1 (5 bases). The germline V gene encodes CDR1 SGHVS and CDR2 FQNEAQ. The CDR3 totals 17 residues. V was pared by 1 base and J by 2 bases, with 14 bases between. The CDR3 reads CASSLEVSRGNTGELFF. The CDR3 DNA reads TGTGCCAGCAGCTTAGAGGTGTCTAGGGGTAACACCGGGGAGCTGTTTTTT.

J is TRBJ2-6 and V is TRBV11-2, with 7 bases lining up with TRBD1. There are 15 residues in the CDR3. V dropped 8 bases and J dropped 1; count of bases not matched to a gene: 5. Germline CDR1 SGHAT, CDR2 FQNNGV. CDR3 DNA sequence: TGTGCCAGCTGGACAGGCACTTCTGGGGCCAACGTCCTGACTTTC. Its translation: CASWTGTSGANVLTF.

The chain carries TRBV15 and TRBJ1-5, with D maybe TRBD1 (5 bases). This CDR3 comprises 15 residues. V lost 8 bases and J lost 7, with 21 bases in between. CDR1 and CDR2 (germline): LNHNV, YYDKDF (reference sequence). CDR3 bases: TGTGCCACCCAGCCATCGGAGGGGATTGACCAGCCCCAGCATTTT. As protein: CATQPSEGIDQPQHF.

The chain recombines TRBV6-5 with TRBJ1-2, with D perhaps matching TRBD1 (5 bases). Between the trimmed V and J ends, which lost 6 bases and 5 bases, there was a span of 19 bases. In germline, CDR1 is MNHEY, CDR2 SVGAGI. This CDR3 contains 15 residues. CDR3 amino acids: CASRDVGGAYYGYTF. The CDR3 DNA reads TGTGCCAGCAGGGACGTGGGGGGAGCCTATTATGGCTACACCTTC.

V and J are TRBV6-4 and TRBJ1-5; 7 bases are a match to TRBD1. Germline V gene lookup returns CDR1 MRHNA and CDR2 SNTAGT. V dropped 6 bases and J dropped 6; count of bases not matched to a gene: 26. This CDR3 spans 20 amino acids. CDR3 loop: CASRGMTPKKKGQVAQPQHF. Here the CDR3 DNA reads TGTGCCAGCAGAGGAATGACTCCAAAAAAGAAAGGACAGGTCGCTCAGCCCCAGCATTTT.

This clone was detected ten times or more. The chain links TRBV11-3 to TRBJ2-1; 13 positions match TRBD2. Germline CDR1 and CDR2: SGHNT and YENEEA. J gave up 0 bases and V 1 base, and 6 bases lay outside the gene matches. The CDR3 consists of 19 residues. The CDR3 loop is CASSLGSLAGGNSYNEQFF. As DNA, the CDR3 is TGTGCCAGCAGCTTAGGTTCACTAGCGGGAGGGAACTCCTACAATGAGCAGTTCTTC.

The chain has TRBV5-5 and TRBJ2-7; TRBD2 is a possible D gene (5 bases). The CDR3 length is 13 residues. V was shortened by 4 bases and J by 3 bases, with 11 bases between the two germline ends. Germline loops: CDR1 SGHKS, CDR2 YYEKEE (reference sequence). The CDR3 DNA reads TGTGCCAGCAGCCCCGGACTTTTCTACGAGCAGTACTTC. As protein: CASSPGLFYEQYF.

This rearrangement joins TRBV5-1 to TRBJ2-6; no definite D call. This CDR3 spans 16 amino acids. V was shortened by 4 bases and J by 0 bases, with 11 bases between the two germline ends. Per the germline V gene, CDR1 is SGHRS and CDR2 is YFSETQ. The CDR3 sequence is CASSERPVSGANVLTF. CDR3 bases: TGCGCCAGCAGCGAGCGACCGGTCTCTGGGGCCAACGTCCTGACTTTC.

The chain has TRBV7-8 and TRBJ1-1; D ambiguous. This CDR3 contains 12 residues. The germline V gene has CDR1 SGHVS and CDR2 FQNEAQ. V lost 4 bases and J lost 6, with 9 bases in between. The CDR3 loop reads CASSYPGAEAFF. The CDR3 coding sequence is TGTGCCAGCAGCTACCCGGGAGCTGAAGCTTTCTTT.

V usage is TRBV20-1 and J usage is TRBJ2-7; 7 nucleotides line up with TRBD1. Losses at the gene ends were 5 bases for V and 3 bases for J; bases not matched to a gene: 1. Germline CDR1 DFQATT, CDR2 SNEGSKA (reference sequence). The CDR3 totals 11 residues. The DNA of the CDR3 is TGCAGTGCTGGGACAGTCTACGAGCAGTACTTC. Its protein product is CSAGTVYEQYF.

The CDR3 DNA sequence: TGTGCCAGCAGCTTAGACGCGGACAGGGGGCAAGGAGCTTTCTTT. Its protein is CASSLDADRGQGAFF. This rearrangement joins TRBV7-9 to TRBJ1-1, with 11 bases fitting TRBD1. Germline CDR1 reads SEHNR; CDR2 reads FQNEAQ (reference sequence). Unmatched junction bases numbered 8, after V lost 1 base and J lost 10 bases. The CDR3 is 15 residues long.

The chain uses TRBV5-1 and TRBJ2-7; TRBD2 aligns across 10 bases. The CDR3 covers 14 residues. CDR1 and CDR2 (germline): SGHRS, YFSETQ. The V and J ends lost 4 bases and 5 bases, in that order; junction bases with no gene match: 6. The CDR3 DNA follows: TGCGCCAGCAGCGGAACTAGCGGGACGGACGAGCAGTACTTC. Translating gives CASSGTSGTDEQYF. The full variable domain, completed using reference TRBV5-1 and TRBJ2-7, is KAGVTQTPRYLIKTRGQQVTLSCSPISGHRSVSWYQQTPGQGLQFLFEYFSETQRNKGNFPGRFSGRQFSNSRSEMNVSTLELGDSALYLCASSGTSGTDEQYFGPGTRLTVT.

The chain has TRBV2 and TRBJ2-3; TRBD1 agrees at 7 bases. CDR1 and CDR2 from the germline V gene are SNHLY and FYNNEI. The CDR3 runs 14 residues. With 8 bases clipped from V and 2 bases from J, the junction kept 7 bases outside the gene matches. CDR3 coding DNA: TGTGCCAGCGGGATAGACAGGGCCACAGATACGCAGTATTTT. It yields the protein CASGIDRATDTQYF.